These 30 T cell receptor beta chains share one sample of origin, sequenced in a study of a mutant IDH1 vaccine in newly diagnosed glioma. The time point denotes: week 5, during vaccination. Every single dose of the vaccine, 300 ug of mutant IDH1 20-mer peptide, came with topical imiquimod. The antigens of these receptors remain unknown. Only in-frame clones appear in the TCRdb table, and some are missing; sequencing was by immunoSEQ multiplex PCR. The sample comprises tens of thousands of clones, roughly 83% of which are singletons, and roughly 24% rests with the top ten. The sample here was PBMCs, taken from a glioma patient whose treatment included an IDH1 peptide vaccine. Receptors were obtained from a man aged 25 to 40 with glioma.

The chain links TRBV4-1 to TRBJ2-7; D is ambiguous. This CDR3 has 15 amino acids. V was cut by 2 bases and J by 2 bases, with 13 bases left in between. In germline, CDR1 is MGHRA, CDR2 YSYEKL. CDR3 coding DNA: TGCGCCAGCAGCCAAAACTACCTCGACGCCTACGAGCAGTACTTC. Translation gives CASSQNYLDAYEQYF.

This clone turned up a few times. V and J are TRBV10-3 and TRBJ1-5, with D hard to call. The CDR3 runs 13 residues. Germline CDR1 ENHRY, CDR2 SYGVKD. V lost 10 bases, J lost 11 bases, and 21 bases lay in between. The CDR3 DNA follows: TGTGCCAGACGGGATGTCCCATTTTCGGCCCAGCATTTT. This sequence encodes CARRDVPFSAQHF.

CDR3 bases: TGTGCCAGTAGTATTACGGATTACAATGAGCAGTTCTTC. It encodes CASSITDYNEQFF. The chain uses TRBV19 and TRBJ2-1, with D hard to call. CDR3 size: 13 residues. Deletions cut 3 bases from V and 4 bases from J, with 7 bases between. Germline assignment: CDR1 LNHDA and CDR2 SQIVND (reference sequence).

The chain combines TRBV30 with TRBJ1-1, with D uncertain. Germline V gives CDR1 GTSNPN, CDR2 SVGIG (reference sequence). This CDR3 is built from 13 residues. The V and J ends lost 2 bases and 6 bases respectively, with 13 bases between them. The CDR3 here is CAWSHTGRAEAFF. In DNA, the CDR3 is TGTGCCTGGAGTCATACCGGACGGGCTGAAGCTTTCTTT.

CDR3 nucleotide sequence: TGTGCCAGCAGTCACAACAGGCAGAACACCGGGGAGCTGTTTTTT. Translated: CASSHNRQNTGELFF. V is TRBV6-5 and J is TRBJ2-2, with D perhaps matching TRBD1 (5 bases). This CDR3 has 15 residues. Germline lookup yields CDR1 MNHEY and CDR2 SVGAGI. Trimming removed 5 bases at V and 1 base at J, with 11 bases between.

V is TRBV7-2 and J is TRBJ1-5; no clear D gene. V was shortened by 2 bases and J by 0 bases, with 8 bases between the two germline ends. Germline loops: CDR1 SGHTA, CDR2 FQGNSA. The CDR3 is 15 residues long. The CDR3 here is CASSLKGYSNQPQHF. CDR3 nucleotide sequence: TGTGCCAGCAGCTTAAAAGGTTATAGCAATCAGCCCCAGCATTTT. Combining the CDR3 with reference TRBV7-2 and TRBJ1-5 gives the whole variable domain GAGVSQSPSNKVTEKGKDVELRCDPISGHTALYWYRQSLGQGLEFLIYFQGNSAPDKSGLPSDRFSAERTGGSVSTLTIQRTQQEDSAVYLCASSLKGYSNQPQHFGDGTRLSIL.

This clone was observed a handful of times. The rearrangement links TRBV7-9 to TRBJ1-5, with TRBD1 as a possible D gene (6 bases). The V gene lost 5 bases and the J gene lost 0 bases, with 8 bases spanning the gap. Germline values: CDR1 SEHNR, CDR2 FQNEAQ (reference sequence). The CDR3 is made up of 14 amino acids. The CDR3 reads CASSNRDSNQPQHF. The DNA of the CDR3 is TGTGCCAGCAGCAACAGGGATAGCAATCAGCCCCAGCATTTT.

The chain joins TRBV7-2 to TRBJ1-1; D is perhaps TRBD1 (5 bases). This CDR3 has 13 amino acids. Germline CDR1 reads SGHTA; CDR2 reads FQGNSA. V lost 5 bases and J lost 4, with 11 bases in between. The CDR3 sequence is CASSLLGGTEAFF. The CDR3 DNA reads TGTGCCAGCAGCCTCCTCGGGGGCACTGAAGCTTTCTTT.

This chain connects TRBV5-1 to TRBJ1-1; 10 bases map to TRBD1. Germline-derived CDR1 and CDR2 are SGHRS and YFSETQ. The CDR3 loop spans 17 amino acids. After removal of 0 bases from V and 6 bases from J, the junction contained 11 bases not matched to a gene. The CDR3 is CASSLGQGAWGGSEAFF. CDR3 sequence (DNA): TGCGCCAGCAGCTTGGGACAGGGGGCGTGGGGTGGCTCTGAAGCTTTCTTT. Variable domain in full (rest from reference TRBV5-1 and TRBJ1-1): KAGVTQTPRYLIKTRGQQVTLSCSPISGHRSVSWYQQTPGQGLQFLFEYFSETQRNKGNFPGRFSGRQFSNSRSEMNVSTLELGDSALYLCASSLGQGAWGGSEAFFGQGTRLTVV.

This sequence joins TRBV5-5 and TRBJ2-7; D ambiguous. The germline V gene has CDR1 SGHKS and CDR2 YYEKEE (reference sequence). The V and J ends lost 0 bases and 2 bases respectively, with 12 bases between them. This CDR3 contains 15 residues. CDR3 region: CASSLGLGYAYEQYF. CDR3 sequence (DNA): TGTGCCAGCAGCTTGGGCCTTGGGTATGCCTACGAGCAGTACTTC.

The chain recombines TRBV7-9 with TRBJ2-7, with D possibly TRBD2 on 5 matching bases. The CDR3 has 13 residues. The V gene lost 5 bases and the J gene lost 2 bases, with 10 bases spanning the gap. The germline gives CDR1 SEHNR, CDR2 FQNEAQ (reference sequence). The CDR3 bases are TGTGCCAGCAGCCCAAGCGGACCCTACGAGCAGTACTTC. Amino acids: CASSPSGPYEQYF.

The chain uses TRBV6-5 and TRBJ2-7; 12 nucleotides match TRBD1. The length of the CDR3 is 14 residues. The V segment lost 5 bases and the J segment 10 bases; nucleotides outside the gene matches: 9. CDR1 is MNHEY, CDR2 SVGAGI, per germline. Here the CDR3 reads CASSPTGTGGEQYF. For the CDR3, the DNA is TGTGCCAGCAGTCCAACCGGGACAGGGGGCGAACAGTACTTC.

The chain uses TRBV5-1 and TRBJ2-5, with TRBD1 matching 10 bases. Germline CDR1 is SGHRS and CDR2 is YFSETQ. V lost 4 bases, J lost 3 bases, and 9 bases stayed unmatched. The CDR3 runs to 16 residues. CDR3 sequence (DNA): TGCGCCAGCAGCCCCGGGACAGGGGATGGGAAAGAGACCCAGTACTTC. Protein sequence: CASSPGTGDGKETQYF.

The V and J genes are TRBV4-1 and TRBJ1-1; TRBD1 might be the D (5 bases). This CDR3 region has 14 residues. Germline CDR1 is MGHRA and CDR2 is YSYEKL. The V gene lost 0 bases and the J gene lost 4 bases, with 9 bases spanning the gap. The CDR3 DNA is TGCGCCAGCAGCCAAGATCAGGGAGGCACTGAAGCTTTCTTT. Amino acid sequence: CASSQDQGGTEAFF.

The chain is built from TRBV30 and TRBJ1-2; TRBD1 matches 10 bases. This CDR3 has 14 amino acids. The J segment lost 7 bases and the V segment lost 3 bases, leaving 8 bases of the junction unmatched. CDR1 and CDR2 (germline): GTSNPN, SVGIG (reference sequence). CDR3: CAWRETGGVGGYTF. The DNA for the CDR3 is TGTGCCTGGAGGGAGACAGGGGGCGTTGGTGGCTACACCTTC.

This clone was detected only once. The rearrangement uses TRBV27 and TRBJ2-7; the match to TRBD1 covers 10 bases. V gave up 6 bases and J gave up 4 bases; unmatched junction bases: 3. The CDR3 contains 13 residues. Germline V gene lookup returns CDR1 MNHEY and CDR2 SMNVEV (reference sequence). For the CDR3, the DNA is TGTGCCAGCAGCCGGGACAGGGGATACGAGCAGTACTTC. Translated: CASSRDRGYEQYF.

The chain carries TRBV27 and TRBJ1-5; D possibly corresponds to TRBD1 (6 bases). V was clipped by 5 bases and J by 6 bases, with 17 bases between them. The CDR3 totals 15 residues. The germline V gene encodes CDR1 MNHEY and CDR2 SMNVEV (reference sequence). In DNA form, the CDR3 reads TGTGCCAGCAGTATTCGCTCAGGGGTGGCTCAGCCCCAGCATTTT. It specifies CASSIRSGVAQPQHF.

The chain uses TRBV5-6 and TRBJ1-3, with D unresolved. Trimming removed 0 bases at V and 0 bases at J, with 7 bases between. This CDR3 has 15 residues. Germline loops: CDR1 SGHDT, CDR2 YYEEEE. CDR3 DNA: TGTGCCAGCAGCTTGGGCGGATACTCTGGAAACACCATATATTTT. This encodes CASSLGGYSGNTIYF.

The V gene is TRBV7-2, the J gene TRBJ2-3, with a tentative D call TRBD2 (7 bases). Germline CDR1 SGHTA, CDR2 FQGNSA. V was pared by 5 bases and J by 0 bases, with 18 bases between. The CDR3 sequence is 17 residues long. CDR3: CASSEGGGRFSTDTQYF. The CDR3 nucleotides read TGTGCCAGCAGCGAAGGGGGAGGGCGTTTTAGCACAGATACGCAGTATTTT.

This rearrangement joins TRBV2 to TRBJ2-4; 9 nucleotides line up with TRBD2. The J segment lost 2 bases and the V segment lost 4 bases, leaving 6 bases of the junction unmatched. The CDR3 contains 16 residues. The germline gives CDR1 SNHLY, CDR2 FYNNEI. The DNA for the CDR3 is TGTGCCAGCAGTGGGAACGCGGGGGGGCCCAAAAACATTCAGTACTTC. Translation: CASSGNAGGPKNIQYF.

The V gene is TRBV18, the J gene TRBJ2-3; D gene unclear. V was trimmed by 3 bases and J by 6 bases, leaving 10 bases between them. Germline V lookup: CDR1 KGHSH, CDR2 LQKENI. This CDR3 contains 13 residues. The CDR3 is CASSPGLSDTQYF. The CDR3 nucleotides read TGTGCCAGCTCACCCGGCCTGTCGGATACGCAGTATTTT.

The V and J genes are TRBV11-1 and TRBJ2-7; no firm D call. Trimming left V 5 bases short and J 0 bases short, with 11 bases between. Per the germline V gene, CDR1 is SGHAT and CDR2 is FQDESV (reference sequence). The length of the CDR3 is 14 residues. CDR3 DNA sequence: TGTGCCAGCAGCCGGTCGGTGGGCTCCTACGAGCAGTACTTC. Its protein product is CASSRSVGSYEQYF.

The rearrangement uses TRBV5-1 and TRBJ2-7, with a possible D match to TRBD1 (5 bases). V lost 1 base and J lost 6, with 14 bases in between. CDR1 and CDR2 (germline): SGHRS, YFSETQ. This CDR3 spans 14 amino acids. CDR3 sequence: CASSLSQGDGEQYF. CDR3 nucleotide sequence: TGCGCCAGCAGCTTGTCGCAGGGCGACGGCGAGCAGTACTTC. Filled out from reference TRBV5-1 and TRBJ2-7, the complete variable domain reads KAGVTQTPRYLIKTRGQQVTLSCSPISGHRSVSWYQQTPGQGLQFLFEYFSETQRNKGNFPGRFSGRQFSNSRSEMNVSTLELGDSALYLCASSLSQGDGEQYFGPGTRLTVT.

The J gene is TRBJ2-2, the V gene TRBV5-1; D is perhaps TRBD1 (5 bases). The CDR3 has 15 residues. V dropped 4 bases and J dropped 3 bases, with 13 bases sitting between them. The V gene's germline CDR1 is SGHRS and CDR2 YFSETQ. Here the CDR3 reads CASSPDRKDTGELFF. DNA for the CDR3: TGCGCCAGCAGCCCAGACAGAAAGGACACCGGGGAGCTGTTTTTT. Based on the CDR3 plus reference TRBV5-1 and TRBJ2-2, the full variable domain is KAGVTQTPRYLIKTRGQQVTLSCSPISGHRSVSWYQQTPGQGLQFLFEYFSETQRNKGNFPGRFSGRQFSNSRSEMNVSTLELGDSALYLCASSPDRKDTGELFFGEGSRLTVL.

This clone was detected once. The rearrangement links TRBV4-3 to TRBJ2-7; TRBD2 matches 9 bases. The V segment lost 0 bases and the J segment 2 bases; nucleotides outside the gene matches: 5. The germline V gene encodes CDR1 LGHNA and CDR2 YSLEER. This CDR3 spans 16 amino acids. CDR3 loop: CASSQEVSGGTYEQYF. In nucleotides, the CDR3 is TGCGCCAGCAGCCAAGAGGTGAGCGGGGGGACCTACGAGCAGTACTTC.

This clone was seen only once. The chain joins TRBV5-1 to TRBJ1-1; D not certain. Germline lookup yields CDR1 SGHRS and CDR2 YFSETQ. The ends were cut back, 5 bases at V and 0 bases at J, with 11 bases in the middle. This CDR3 is 14 amino acids long. Here the CDR3 DNA reads TGCGCCAGCAGTTCCGCAGTGGTGAACACTGAAGCTTTCTTT. It codes for CASSSAVVNTEAFF.

The CDR3 DNA reads TGTGCCATCAGTGACGTAGGAAACACTGAAGCTTTCTTT. Translated, it gives CAISDVGNTEAFF. The chain recombines TRBV10-3 with TRBJ1-1, with D hard to call. This CDR3 has 13 amino acids. Looked up from germline, CDR1 is ENHRY and CDR2 is SYGVKD. V was shortened by 3 bases and J by 2 bases, with 7 bases between the two germline ends.

The chain couples TRBV6-5 to TRBJ1-1; tentative D call: TRBD1 (5 bases). V lost 7 bases and J 4 bases, leaving 7 bases between the germline ends. Germline CDR1 is MNHEY and CDR2 is SVGAGI. This CDR3 has 11 amino acids. The CDR3 protein is CASNGGTEAFF. CDR3 nucleotide sequence: TGTGCCAGCAACGGGGGCACTGAAGCTTTCTTT.

The V and J genes are TRBV6-6 and TRBJ1-2; D is undetermined. The germline V gene encodes CDR1 MNHNY and CDR2 SVGAGI (reference sequence). The germline V and J ends were trimmed by 4 bases and 4 bases, with 7 bases remaining between them. CDR3 size: 12 residues. The CDR3: CASSSLSYGYTF. As DNA, the CDR3 is TGTGCCAGCAGTTCTCTTTCCTATGGCTACACCTTC.

The rearrangement links TRBV9 to TRBJ1-2; TRBD1 might be the D (5 bases). V dropped 5 bases and J dropped 3 bases, with 17 bases sitting between them. The CDR3 is made up of 15 amino acids. The germline gives CDR1 SGDLS, CDR2 YYNGEE. The CDR3: CASSRDRGLDYGYTF. CDR3 coding DNA: TGTGCCAGCAGTCGGGACCGGGGGTTAGACTATGGCTACACCTTC.